The clone carrying this T cell receptor beta chain was counted a single time. The antigen remains unidentified. The data belong to a study of cytomegalovirus exposure and HLA in healthy donors. Study observations and caveats: Association of under 20,000 TCR beta sequences with HLA alleles was found at 0.05 false discovery rate in a later analysis.

With 60 Vbeta and 13 Jbeta primers, the PCR was carried out. Generated by immunoSEQ multiplex PCR, the TCRdb table keeps only in-frame clones and is missing some. This sample has some 130,000 clones; more than 70% occur once, and the top ten carry 2.5% to 3.5%. The CDR3 covers 16 residues. With 5 bases clipped from V and 7 bases from J, the junction kept 11 bases outside the gene matches. The germline V gene has CDR1 SEHNR and CDR2 FQNEAQ (reference sequence). The TCR sequence derives from a man aged 35 to 55 in good health and CMV-seronegative. V is TRBV7-9 and J is TRBJ2-1, with TRBD1 matching 10 bases. Material for sequencing was PBMCs. CDR3 DNA: TGTGCCAGCAGCCACACCGGGACAGGGGATCGGAATGAGCAGTTCTTC. Translation: CASSHTGTGDRNEQFF.